The 15 T cell receptor beta chains below come from one sample, sequenced in a study of blood T cells in healthy people across ages. The second PCR ran roughly 7 to 12 cycles with a sample-barcoded 5' primer and J-beta primers. MiXCR, applied by TCRdb to the 5' RACE reads, yields one record per CDR3 protein. The repertoire holds 550,000 to 800,000 distinct CDR3 sequences, with roughly 32% as singletons. Source material: blood. The origin of the receptors is a woman of 80 years or more in good health.

This clonotype has ten or more counts. The chain recombines TRBV5-1 with TRBJ1-1, with 7 bases identical to TRBD1. Trimming removed 4 bases from V and 6 bases from J; junction bases left unmatched: 9. The CDR3 covers 14 residues. Looked up from germline, CDR1 is SGHRS and CDR2 is YFSETQ. CDR3 amino acids: CASSPQGLTPEAFF. CDR3 coding DNA: TGCGCCAGCAGCCCACAGGGGTTGACTCCTGAAGCTTTCTTT.

This chain links TRBV6-6 with TRBJ1-6; D is perhaps TRBD1 (5 bases). The germline V gene encodes CDR1 MNHNY and CDR2 SVGAGI (reference sequence). This CDR3 region has 15 residues. The germline V and J ends were trimmed by 2 bases and 10 bases, with 15 bases remaining between them. DNA of the CDR3: TGTGCCAGCAGTTACCTCCGGGGGTGGGTGTCACCCCTCCACTTT. Protein: CASSYLRGWVSPLHF.

In regard to this clonotype: This may arise from a read error, as a much more abundant clone is one base away. The chain couples TRBV11-2 to TRBJ1-1, with D possibly TRBD1 on 6 matching bases. Trimming shortened V by 4 bases and J by 11 bases, and 14 bases separated the two germline ends. This CDR3 has 12 amino acids. CDR1 is SGHAT, CDR2 FQNNGV, per germline. The CDR3 region has the DNA TGTGCCAGCAGCTCCCGGGGGCACGGGGCTTTCTTT. It yields the protein CASSSRGHGAFF.

In its sample, this clonotype was seen a few times. The chain couples TRBV6-6 to TRBJ1-1; no definite D call. CDR1 is MNHNY and CDR2 is SVGAGI in the germline V gene (reference sequence). The CDR3 extends over 14 amino acids. The V end was cut by 4 bases, the J end by 3 bases, with 12 bases between. The CDR3 sequence: CASSSRMRDTEAFF. CDR3 nucleotide sequence: TGTGCCAGCAGTTCCCGGATGCGGGACACTGAAGCTTTCTTT.

This clonotype showed up many times. The chain links TRBV14 to TRBJ2-2; 12 bases match TRBD2. Per the germline V gene, CDR1 is SGHDN and CDR2 is FVKESK. The CDR3 has 16 residues. With 4 bases clipped from V and 4 bases from J, the junction kept 4 bases outside the gene matches. CDR3 protein: CASSPLAGGRTGELFF. DNA for the CDR3: TGTGCCAGCAGCCCACTAGCGGGGGGCCGCACCGGGGAGCTGTTTTTT.

This clonotype was seen more than once but under ten times. This may be a read error: a much more frequent sequence differs by one nucleotide. The chain is built from TRBV12-3 or TRBV12-4 and TRBJ2-7; 9 positions match TRBD2. The CDR3 has 15 amino acids. The J segment lost 7 bases and the V segment lost 5 bases, leaving 12 bases of the junction unmatched. In DNA form, the CDR3 reads TGTGCCAGCAGTCTCGCCAGCGGGGGGCACAATGAGCAGTACTTC. Residues: CASSLASGGHNEQYF.

This clonotype was observed at least ten times. V and J are TRBV5-1 and TRBJ2-3, with TRBD1 matching 7 bases. The germline V gene has CDR1 SGHRS and CDR2 YFSETQ. The CDR3 loop spans 19 amino acids. Trimming took 0 bases from V and 0 from J; bases not matched to a gene: 13. The CDR3, as DNA: TGCGCCAGCAGCTTGGTCCCCTTCACAGGGGATTCTAGCACAGATACGCAGTATTTT. Its protein product is CASSLVPFTGDSSTDTQYF.

This clonotype was picked up many times. The V call is TRBV27, the J call TRBJ1-6; 7 bases are shared with TRBD1. Germline CDR1 and CDR2: MNHEY and SMNVEV (reference sequence). Unmatched junction bases numbered 8, after V lost 7 bases and J lost 11 bases. The length of the CDR3 is 13 residues. The CDR3 DNA follows: TGTGCCAGCACCCAGACACAGGGGACACCCCTCCACTTT. Translated: CASTQTQGTPLHF.

This clonotype was counted between two and nine times. A much larger clone is a single base away; this may be a read error. This sequence joins TRBV20-1 and TRBJ2-1; 10 nucleotides line up with TRBD2. With V trimmed by 6 bases and J by 6 bases, 8 bases remained unmatched. Germline V gives CDR1 DFQATT, CDR2 SNEGSKA (reference sequence). This CDR3 has 14 residues. The chain's CDR3 is CSAGRAGGPNEQFF. CDR3 nucleotide sequence: TGCAGTGCCGGACGAGCGGGGGGGCCCAATGAGCAGTTCTTC.

This clonotype was counted many times. The CDR3 reads CASSPGGSREQYF. The CDR3, as DNA: TGTGCCAGCAGTCCTGGTGGCAGCCGCGAGCAGTACTTC. The V call is TRBV28, the J call TRBJ2-7; D unresolved. V was trimmed by 5 bases and J by 6 bases, leaving 14 bases between them. Per the germline V gene, CDR1 is MDHEN and CDR2 is SYDVKM. This CDR3 has 13 amino acids.

The rearrangement uses TRBV7-9 and TRBJ1-3; D remains unclear. V lost 5 bases and J lost 5, with 10 bases in between. This CDR3 comprises 13 residues. Germline V lookup: CDR1 SEHNR, CDR2 FQNEAQ (reference sequence). CDR3 bases: TGTGCCAGCAGCCCCGACACTCGAAACACCATATATTTT. As protein: CASSPDTRNTIYF.

The chain couples TRBV30 to TRBJ2-7, with 9 bases lining up with TRBD1. CDR1 and CDR2 from the germline V gene are GTSNPN and SVGIG (reference sequence). Trimming cost V 3 bases and J 6 bases; bases outside gene matches: 12. The length of the CDR3 is 15 residues. The CDR3 DNA reads as TGTGCCTGGAGCGTACGGGACAGGGTATATAGCGAGCAGTACTTC. This sequence encodes CAWSVRDRVYSEQYF. Full variable domain (missing parts from reference TRBV30 and TRBJ2-7): SQTIHQWPATLVQPVGSPLSLECTVEGTSNPNLYWYRQAAGRGLQLLFYSVGIGQISSEVPQNLSASRPQDRQFILSSKKLLLSDSGFYLCAWSVRDRVYSEQYFGPGTRLTVT.

This clonotype has more than one count but fewer than ten. V and J are TRBV9 and TRBJ2-1, with TRBD2 identical over 12 bases. The CDR3 is 16 amino acids. Germline assignment: CDR1 SGDLS and CDR2 YYNGEE. The V and J ends lost 3 bases and 7 bases, in that order; junction bases with no gene match: 8. As DNA, the CDR3 is TGTGCCAGCAGCGAGGCCCCCGGGACTAGCGGGAATGAGCAGTTCTTC. Translating gives CASSEAPGTSGNEQFF.

The chain joins TRBV10-3 to TRBJ2-3, with 8 bases aligning to TRBD2. This CDR3 region has 15 residues. J was trimmed by 5 bases and V by 7 bases; bases with no gene match: 11. Germline CDR1 reads ENHRY; CDR2 reads SYGVKD. CDR3 in DNA: TGTGCCATCAACTCCCGGCTTAGCGGGGTAGATACGCAGTATTTT. Translation gives CAINSRLSGVDTQYF.

The gene calls are TRBV7-8 and TRBJ2-1, with TRBD1 as a possible D gene (6 bases). CDR1 and CDR2 (germline): SGHVS, FQNEAQ. This CDR3 spans 15 amino acids. V lost 1 base to trimming and J lost 6 bases, with 13 bases between them. The CDR3 coding sequence is TGTGCCAGCAGCTTAGTACAGGGATTACGCAATGAGCAGTTCTTC. Amino acid sequence: CASSLVQGLRNEQFF.